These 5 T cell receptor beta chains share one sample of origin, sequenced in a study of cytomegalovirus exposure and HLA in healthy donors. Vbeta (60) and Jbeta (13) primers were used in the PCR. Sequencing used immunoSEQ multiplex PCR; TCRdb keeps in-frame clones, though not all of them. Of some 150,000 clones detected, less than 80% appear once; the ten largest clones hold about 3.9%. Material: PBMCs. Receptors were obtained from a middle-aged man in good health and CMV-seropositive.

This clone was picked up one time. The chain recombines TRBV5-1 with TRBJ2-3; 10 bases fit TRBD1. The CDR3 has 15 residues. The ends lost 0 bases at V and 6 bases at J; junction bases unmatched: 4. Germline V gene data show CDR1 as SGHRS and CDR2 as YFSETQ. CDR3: CASSLGGQGFDTQYF. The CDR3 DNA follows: TGCGCCAGCAGCTTGGGGGGACAGGGGTTTGATACGCAGTATTTT.

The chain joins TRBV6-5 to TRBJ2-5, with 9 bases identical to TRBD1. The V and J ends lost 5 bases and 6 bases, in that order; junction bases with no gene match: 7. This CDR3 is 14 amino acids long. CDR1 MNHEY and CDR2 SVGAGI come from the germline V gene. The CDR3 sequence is CASSPRTGAQTQYF. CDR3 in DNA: TGTGCCAGCAGTCCCAGGACAGGGGCCCAGACCCAGTACTTC.

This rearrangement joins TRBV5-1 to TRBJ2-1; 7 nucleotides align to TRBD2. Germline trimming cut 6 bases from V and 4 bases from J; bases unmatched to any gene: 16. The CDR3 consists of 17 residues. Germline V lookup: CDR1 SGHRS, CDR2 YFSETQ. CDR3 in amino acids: CASMVGEAGYIYNEQFF. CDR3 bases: TGCGCCAGCATGGTGGGCGAAGCGGGGTATATATACAATGAGCAGTTCTTC.

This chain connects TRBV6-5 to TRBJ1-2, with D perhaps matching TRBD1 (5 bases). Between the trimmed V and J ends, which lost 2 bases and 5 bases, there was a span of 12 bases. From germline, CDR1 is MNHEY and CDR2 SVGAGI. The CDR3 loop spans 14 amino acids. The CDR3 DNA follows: TGTGCCAGCAGTTACGGGGGGACTGGTTATGGCTACACCTTC. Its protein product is CASSYGGTGYGYTF.

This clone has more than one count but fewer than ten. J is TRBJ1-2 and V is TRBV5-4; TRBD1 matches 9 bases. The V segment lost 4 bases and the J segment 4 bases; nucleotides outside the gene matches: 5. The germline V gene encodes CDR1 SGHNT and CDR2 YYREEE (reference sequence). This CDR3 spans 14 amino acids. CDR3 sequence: CASSATDRGYGYTF. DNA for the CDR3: TGTGCCAGCAGCGCGACGGACAGGGGCTATGGCTACACCTTC.